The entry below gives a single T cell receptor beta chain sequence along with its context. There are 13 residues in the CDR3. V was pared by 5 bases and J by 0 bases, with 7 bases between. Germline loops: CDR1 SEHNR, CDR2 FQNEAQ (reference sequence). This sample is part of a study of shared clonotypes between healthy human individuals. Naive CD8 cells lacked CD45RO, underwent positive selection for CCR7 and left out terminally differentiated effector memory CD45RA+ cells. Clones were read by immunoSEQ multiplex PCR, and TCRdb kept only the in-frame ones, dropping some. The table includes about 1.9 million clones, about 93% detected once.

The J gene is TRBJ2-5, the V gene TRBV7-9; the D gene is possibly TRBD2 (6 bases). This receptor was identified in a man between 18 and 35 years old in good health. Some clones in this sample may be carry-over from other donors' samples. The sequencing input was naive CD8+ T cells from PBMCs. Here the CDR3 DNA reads TGTGCCAGCAGCCGGGACTACCAAGAGACCCAGTACTTC. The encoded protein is CASSRDYQETQYF. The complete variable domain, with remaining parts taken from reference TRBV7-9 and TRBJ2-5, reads DTGVSQNPRHKITKRGQNVTFRCDPISEHNRLYWYRQTLGQGPEFLTYFQNEAQLEKSRLLSDRFSAERPKGSFSTLEIQRTEQGDSAMYLCASSRDYQETQYFGPGTRLLVL.